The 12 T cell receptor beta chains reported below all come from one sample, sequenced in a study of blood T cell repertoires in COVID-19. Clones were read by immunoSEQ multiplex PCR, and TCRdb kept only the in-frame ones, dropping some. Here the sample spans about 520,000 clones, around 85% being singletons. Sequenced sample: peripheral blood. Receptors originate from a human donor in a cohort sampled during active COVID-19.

CDR3 nucleotide sequence: TGTGCCAGCAGCTTAGGGACGGGACAGCCGGCAGGCTACGAGCAGTACTTC. It encodes CASSLGTGQPAGYEQYF. V usage is TRBV13 and J usage is TRBJ2-7; 7 nucleotides match TRBD1. Germline CDR1 PRHDT, CDR2 FYEKMQ (reference sequence). The CDR3 spans 17 residues. V shed 0 bases, J shed 3 bases, and the junction held 11 bases outside the gene matches.

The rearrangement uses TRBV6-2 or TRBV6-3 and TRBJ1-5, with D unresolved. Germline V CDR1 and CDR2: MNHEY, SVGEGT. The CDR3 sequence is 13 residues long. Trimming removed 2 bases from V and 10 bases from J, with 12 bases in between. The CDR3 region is CASSYPRTSPQHF. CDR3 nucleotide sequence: TGTGCCAGCAGTTACCCGAGAACCTCCCCCCAGCATTTT.

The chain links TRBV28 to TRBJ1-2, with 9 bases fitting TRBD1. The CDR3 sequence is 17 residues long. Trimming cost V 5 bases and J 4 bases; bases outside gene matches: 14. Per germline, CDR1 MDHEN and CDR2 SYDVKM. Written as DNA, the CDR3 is TGTGCCAGCAGTCGGGGACAGGGTCCCTTCGGAATCTATGGCTACACCTTC. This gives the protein CASSRGQGPFGIYGYTF.

The CDR3 spells CASSLGSSRKGFGVYEQFF. CDR3 DNA: TGTGCCAGCAGCTTAGGGTCTAGTCGGAAAGGTTTCGGGGTTTATGAGCAGTTCTTC. The rearrangement uses TRBV13 and TRBJ2-1, with D possibly TRBD2 on 5 matching bases. The CDR3 is 19 residues long. Germline loops: CDR1 PRHDT, CDR2 FYEKMQ (reference sequence). The V end lost 0 bases, the J end lost 8 bases, and 26 bases lay between the germline ends. The complete variable domain, with remaining parts taken from reference TRBV13 and TRBJ2-1, reads AAGVIQSPRHLIKEKRETATLKCYPIPRHDTVYWYQQGPGQDPQFLISFYEKMQSDKGSIPDRFSAQQFSDYHSELNMSSLELGDSALYFCASSLGSSRKGFGVYEQFFGPGTRLTVL.

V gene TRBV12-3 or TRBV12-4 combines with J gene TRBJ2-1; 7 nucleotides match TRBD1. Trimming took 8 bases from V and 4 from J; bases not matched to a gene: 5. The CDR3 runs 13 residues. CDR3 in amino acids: CASWRTGYNEQFF. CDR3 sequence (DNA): TGTGCCAGCTGGAGGACAGGTTACAATGAGCAGTTCTTC.

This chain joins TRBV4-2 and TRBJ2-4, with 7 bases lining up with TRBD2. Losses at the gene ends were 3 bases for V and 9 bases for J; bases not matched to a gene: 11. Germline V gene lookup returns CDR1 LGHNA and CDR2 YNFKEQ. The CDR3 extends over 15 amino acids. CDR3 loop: CASSQGPAGVPIQYF. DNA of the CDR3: TGTGCCAGCAGCCAGGGCCCGGCGGGAGTCCCCATTCAGTACTTC.

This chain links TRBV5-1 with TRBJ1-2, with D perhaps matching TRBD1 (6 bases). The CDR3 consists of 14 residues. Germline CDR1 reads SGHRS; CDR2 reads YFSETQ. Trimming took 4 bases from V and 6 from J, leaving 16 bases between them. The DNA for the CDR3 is TGCGCCAGCAGCCCCGGACAGAGGGCAGATGGCTACACCTTC. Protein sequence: CASSPGQRADGYTF.

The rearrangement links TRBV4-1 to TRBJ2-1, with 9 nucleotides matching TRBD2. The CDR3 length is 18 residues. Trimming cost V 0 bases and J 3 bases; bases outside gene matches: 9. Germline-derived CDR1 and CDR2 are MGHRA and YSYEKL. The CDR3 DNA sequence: TGCGCCAGCAGCCAAGATCCGGTTAGCGGGAGACGCTACAATGAGCAGTTCTTC. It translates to CASSQDPVSGRRYNEQFF.

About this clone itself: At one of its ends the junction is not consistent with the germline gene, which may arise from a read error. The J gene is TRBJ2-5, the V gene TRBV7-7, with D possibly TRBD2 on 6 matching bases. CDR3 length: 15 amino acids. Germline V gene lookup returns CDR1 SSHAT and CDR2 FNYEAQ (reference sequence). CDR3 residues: CASSLYGSSSETQYF. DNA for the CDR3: TGTGCTAGCAGCTTATACGGGAGTTCGTCAGAGACCCAGTACTTC.

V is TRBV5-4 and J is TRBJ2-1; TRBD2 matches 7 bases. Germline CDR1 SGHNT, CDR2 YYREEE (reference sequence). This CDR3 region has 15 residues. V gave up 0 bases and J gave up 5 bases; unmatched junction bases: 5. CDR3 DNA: TGTGCCAGCAGCTTGGTGGTAGCGGGTCACAATGAGCAGTTCTTC. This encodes CASSLVVAGHNEQFF. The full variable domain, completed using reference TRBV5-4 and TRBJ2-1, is ETGVTQSPTHLIKTRGQQVTLRCSSQSGHNTVSWYQQALGQGPQFIFQYYREEENGRGNFPPRFSGLQFPNYSSELNVNALELDDSALYLCASSLVVAGHNEQFFGPGTRLTVL.

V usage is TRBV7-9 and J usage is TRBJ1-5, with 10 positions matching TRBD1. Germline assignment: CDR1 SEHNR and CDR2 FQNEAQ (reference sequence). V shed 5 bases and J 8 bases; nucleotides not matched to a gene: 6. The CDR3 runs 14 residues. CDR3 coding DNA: TGTGCCAGCAGCCTGGGACAGGGGAGGGAGCCCCAGCATTTT. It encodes CASSLGQGREPQHF.

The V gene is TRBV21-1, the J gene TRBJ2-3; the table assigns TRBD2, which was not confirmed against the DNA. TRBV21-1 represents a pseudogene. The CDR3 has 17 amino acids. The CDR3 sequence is CASSKVRLAERTDTQYF. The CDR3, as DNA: TGTGCCAGCAGCAAAGTCCGTCTAGCGGAGCGCACAGATACGCAGTATTTT.